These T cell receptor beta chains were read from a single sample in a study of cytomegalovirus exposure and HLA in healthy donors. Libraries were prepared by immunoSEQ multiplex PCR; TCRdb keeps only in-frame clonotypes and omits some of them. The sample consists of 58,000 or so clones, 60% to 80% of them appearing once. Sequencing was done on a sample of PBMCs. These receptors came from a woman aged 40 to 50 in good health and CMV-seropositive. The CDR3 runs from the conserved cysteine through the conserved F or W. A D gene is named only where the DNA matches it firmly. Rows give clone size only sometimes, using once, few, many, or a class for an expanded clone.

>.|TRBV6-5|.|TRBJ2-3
TGTGCCAGCCCGCGGGGTCCCTTCGGCACAGATACGCAGTATTTT
CASPRGPFGTDTQYF
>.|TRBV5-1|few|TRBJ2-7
TGCGCCAGCAGCTACGCGCCCCCTTTATCCTACGAGCAGTACTTC
CASSYAPPLSYEQYF
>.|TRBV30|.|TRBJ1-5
TGTGCCTGGTGTTCGCCAGGGGGCAATCAGCCCCAGCATTTT
CAWCSPGGNQPQHF
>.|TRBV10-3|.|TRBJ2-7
TGTGCCATCAGCAACCATCAGGGAAGCGAGCAGTACTTC
CAISNHQGSEQYF
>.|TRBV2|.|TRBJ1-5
TGTGCCAGCAGTGAGAGGGGGAGTGGGCAGCCCCAGCATTTT
CASSERGSGQPQHF
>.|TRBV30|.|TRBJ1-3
TGTGCCTGGAACCGGAGGTTCGACTCTGGAAACACCATATATTTT
CAWNRRFDSGNTIYF
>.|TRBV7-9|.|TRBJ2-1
TGTGCCAGCAGCCAAAGGGCGGGGATATACAATGAGCAGTTCTTC
CASSQRAGIYNEQFF
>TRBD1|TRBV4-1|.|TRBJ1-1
TGCGCCAGCAGCCAAAAGGGGGCGGGAGGCGCTGAAGCTTTCTTT
CASSQKGAGGAEAFF
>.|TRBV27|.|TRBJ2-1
TGTGCCAGCAGTTTAAGGAGGGGTTCTCCATATGAGCAGTTCTTC
CASSLRRGSPYEQFF
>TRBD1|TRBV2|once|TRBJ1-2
TGTGCCAGCGGGGGTGGGACAGGGGAGGCTGGCTACACCTTC
CASGGGTGEAGYTF
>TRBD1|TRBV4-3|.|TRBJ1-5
TGCGCCAGCAGCCAATCTACAGGGGGCGGCCAGCCCCAGCATTTT
CASSQSTGGGQPQHF
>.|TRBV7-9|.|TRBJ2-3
TGTGCCAGCAGGGGGGCAGGCCTTTGGACAGATACGCAGTATTTT
CASRGAGLWTDTQYF
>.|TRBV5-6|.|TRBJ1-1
TGTGCCAGCAGCGGGAGTGGGAACACTGAAGCTTTCTTT
CASSGSGNTEAFF
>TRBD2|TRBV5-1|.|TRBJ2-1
TGCGCCAGCAGCTTCGGATTAGCGGGGTCCTACAATGAGCAGTTCTTC
CASSFGLAGSYNEQFF
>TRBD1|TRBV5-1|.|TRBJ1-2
TGCGCCAGCAGCTTGGGCGGCAGGGGGGACTATGGCTACACCTTC
CASSLGGRGDYGYTF
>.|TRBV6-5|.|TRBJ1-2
TGTGCCAGCGGGGGAGGGTATGGCTACACCTTC
CASGGGYGYTF
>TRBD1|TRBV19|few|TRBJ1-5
TGTGCCAGTAGTTCGGGACAGGGGGATCAGCCCCAGCATTTT
CASSSGQGDQPQHF
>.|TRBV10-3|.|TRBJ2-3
TGTGCCATCAGCGAACCTAACACAGATACGCAGTATTTT
CAISEPNTDTQYF
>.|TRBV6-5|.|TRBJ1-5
TGTGCCAGCAGTACCACGCAGGGCGTCAATCAGCCCCAGCATTTT
CASSTTQGVNQPQHF
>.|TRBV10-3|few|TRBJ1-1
TGTGCCATCAGTGAGTCGAGGGGCAGGGGACACACTGAAGCTTTCTTT
CAISESRGRGHTEAFF
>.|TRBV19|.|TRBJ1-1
TGTGCCAGTAGTCCCGGAGGTTTAATGAACACTGAAGCTTTCTTT
CASSPGGLMNTEAFF
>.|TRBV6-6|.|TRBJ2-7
TGTGCCAGCAGTTACTTCCAGGGGGGTGGGGAGCAGTACTTC
CASSYFQGGGEQYF
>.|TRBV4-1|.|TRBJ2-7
TGCGCCAGCAGCCAAATAGCGGAGAGCTCCTACGAGCAGTACTTC
CASSQIAESSYEQYF
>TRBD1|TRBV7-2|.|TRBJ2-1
TGTGCCAGCAGCTTAGTCGCCAGGGGGCCGGATGAGCAGTTCTTC
CASSLVARGPDEQFF
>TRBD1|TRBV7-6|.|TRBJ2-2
TGTGCCAGCAGCCGCTGGACAGGGGAAATTGGAAACGGGGAGCTGTTTTTT
CASSRWTGEIGNGELFF
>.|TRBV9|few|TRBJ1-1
TGTGCCAGCAGCGTAGACGGAGGAAACACTGAAGCTTTCTTT
CASSVDGGNTEAFF
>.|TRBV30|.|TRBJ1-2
TGTGCCTGGAGCCAAAGCGGGGTGAGAGGCTACACCTTC
CAWSQSGVRGYTF
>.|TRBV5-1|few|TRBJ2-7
TGCGCCAGCAGCTCCGCGACAGGCCTCTCCTACGAGCAGTACTTC
CASSSATGLSYEQYF
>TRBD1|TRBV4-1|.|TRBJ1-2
TGCGCCAGCAGCCAAAACCGGGACAGGGTCGTTTATCGGTATGGCTACACCTTC
CASSQNRDRVVYRYGYTF
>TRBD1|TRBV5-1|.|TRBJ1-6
TGCGCCAGCAGCGGCGGACAGGGGACTAATTCACCCCTCCACTTT
CASSGGQGTNSPLHF
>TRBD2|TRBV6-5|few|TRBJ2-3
TGTGCCAGCAGTTACACGGGGGGTGTGACAAAGTATTTT
CASSYTGGVTKYF
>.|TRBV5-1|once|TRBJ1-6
TGCGCCAGCAGCGAAGTCAGCTCCTATAATTCACCCCTCCACTTT
CASSEVSSYNSPLHF
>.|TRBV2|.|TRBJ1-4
TGTGCCAGCAGGAACCTACAGGCAACTAATGAAAAACTGTTTTTT
CASRNLQATNEKLFF
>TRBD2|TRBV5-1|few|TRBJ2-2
TGCGCCAGCAGCTTAGCGGGGGCTTTAAACGTCGCCGGGGAGCTGTTTTTT
CASSLAGALNVAGELFF
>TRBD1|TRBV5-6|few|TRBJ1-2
TGTGCCAGCAGCTTACACGGACAGGGGTGGGTCTATGGCTACACCTTC
CASSLHGQGWVYGYTF
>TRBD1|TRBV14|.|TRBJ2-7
TGTGCCAGCAGCCAAGATAGTAGGACAGGGCAATCCTACGAGCAGTACTTC
CASSQDSRTGQSYEQYF
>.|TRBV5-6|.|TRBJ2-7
TGTGCCAGCAGCTTGGCGACTAGAGGTTGGGGCTCCTACGAGCAGTACTTC
CASSLATRGWGSYEQYF
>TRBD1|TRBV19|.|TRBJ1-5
TGTGCCAGTAGTAAAGGTCAGACAGGGAGCAATCAGCCCCAGCATTTT
CASSKGQTGSNQPQHF
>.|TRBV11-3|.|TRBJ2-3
TGTGCCAGCCTAGAAAAGGATACGCAGTATTTT
CASLEKDTQYF
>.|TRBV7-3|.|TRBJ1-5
TGTGCCAGCAGCTTAAGGGGGGATAGCAATCAGCCCCAGCATTTT
CASSLRGDSNQPQHF
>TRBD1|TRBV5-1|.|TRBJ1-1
TGCGCCAGCAGCCCGGGGACAGGGCTAACTGAAGCTTTCTTT
CASSPGTGLTEAFF
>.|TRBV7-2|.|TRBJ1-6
TGTGCCAGCAGCTTAGAGGCGGGTTCACCCCTCCACTTT
CASSLEAGSPLHF